Listed below are T cell receptor beta chains from one sample, sequenced in a study of T cells in Graves' hyperthyroidism and ophthalmopathy. In TCRdb, the multiplex PCR reads were re-called with MiXCR into one record per CDR3 protein. The sample records about 590,000 distinct CDR3 sequences, less than 20% being singletons. The specimen was blood. The source of these receptors is a woman under 40 with Graves' hyperthyroidism. Each CDR3 is given without its conserved first and last residue. Fields, in order: V gene, CDR3 length, CDR3 protein.

V gene: TRBV29-1
CDR3 length: 11
CDR3 protein: SGGGQGQETQY

V gene: TRBV7-9
CDR3 length: 12
CDR3 protein: ASSLGTDTYEQY

V gene: TRBV27
CDR3 length: 13
CDR3 protein: ASSLSRQGPYEQY

V gene: TRBV6-1
CDR3 length: 15
CDR3 protein: ASSLGQDRFSVYEQY

V gene: TRBV20-1
CDR3 length: 13
CDR3 protein: SAGTDREVDYGYT

V gene: TRBV11-2
CDR3 length: 13
CDR3 protein: ASSLAGSETDTQY

V gene: TRBV27
CDR3 length: 12
CDR3 protein: ASRDPGYGTEAF

V gene: TRBV9
CDR3 length: 11
CDR3 protein: ASSVRGWYEQF

V gene: TRBV11-2
CDR3 length: 12
CDR3 protein: ASSPSGSRYEQY

V gene: TRBV25-1
CDR3 length: 14
CDR3 protein: ASSEMPGQGLHGYT

V gene: TRBV18
CDR3 length: 12
CDR3 protein: ASSLRTSSDTQY

V gene: TRBV12-5
CDR3 length: 12
CDR3 protein: ASGLISAGTGLF

V gene: TRBV4-1
CDR3 length: 12
CDR3 protein: ASSQAGSGQALH

V gene: TRBV4-1
CDR3 length: 14
CDR3 protein: ASSQGSGDSNQPQH

V gene: TRBV30
CDR3 length: 13
CDR3 protein: AWSVAHGGYNEQF

V gene: TRBV27
CDR3 length: 13
CDR3 protein: ASSAADRVRYGYT

V gene: TRBV30
CDR3 length: 12
CDR3 protein: AWSVLSSTGELF

V gene: TRBV4-1
CDR3 length: 11
CDR3 protein: ASSPVQGREQY

V gene: TRBV7-2
CDR3 length: 13
CDR3 protein: ASSSTSGITKTQY

V gene: TRBV30
CDR3 length: 11
CDR3 protein: AWSPRRADTQY

V gene: TRBV24-1
CDR3 length: 13
CDR3 protein: ATSVGPERNNEQF

V gene: TRBV29-1
CDR3 length: 11
CDR3 protein: SVDRGVSYERY

V gene: TRBV6-5
CDR3 length: 16
CDR3 protein: ASSYSLAGGEGKNIQY

V gene: TRBV27
CDR3 length: 10
CDR3 protein: ASNTEGGEQF

V gene: TRBV2
CDR3 length: 14
CDR3 protein: ASSAGTGGGLYGYT

V gene: TRBV7-2
CDR3 length: 12
CDR3 protein: ASSSLGGPQPQH

V gene: TRBV12-3/TRBV12-4
CDR3 length: 11
CDR3 protein: ASSLLSTDTQY

V gene: TRBV3-1
CDR3 length: 10
CDR3 protein: ASSQMRREQF

V gene: TRBV6-5
CDR3 length: 13
CDR3 protein: ASSYSPAGVLGYT

V gene: TRBV4-2
CDR3 length: 13
CDR3 protein: ASSQDRGFTGELF

V gene: TRBV30
CDR3 length: 11
CDR3 protein: AEPGQGQETQY

V gene: TRBV20-1
CDR3 length: 12
CDR3 protein: SATRLAGSDTQY

V gene: TRBV12-3/TRBV12-4
CDR3 length: 13
CDR3 protein: ASRRTGRSFGEQF

V gene: TRBV12-5
CDR3 length: 16
CDR3 protein: ASGLPQGAGRGVQPQH

V gene: TRBV27
CDR3 length: 18
CDR3 protein: ASSRRLAGSSRNSYNEQF

V gene: TRBV6-2/TRBV6-3
CDR3 length: 13
CDR3 protein: ASRPGPRIIGPLH

V gene: TRBV27
CDR3 length: 11
CDR3 protein: ASKSTTRREAF

V gene: TRBV6-2/TRBV6-3
CDR3 length: 12
CDR3 protein: ASRWTAGSHEQY

V gene: TRBV6-2/TRBV6-3
CDR3 length: 13
CDR3 protein: ASSTQGVGNQPQH

V gene: TRBV24-1
CDR3 length: 13
CDR3 protein: ATSAPGQGMETQY

V gene: TRBV29-1
CDR3 length: 14
CDR3 protein: SVEDGARHHTDTQY

V gene: TRBV20-1
CDR3 length: 9
CDR3 protein: SARGTVGAF

V gene: TRBV19
CDR3 length: 13
CDR3 protein: ASSMFLAGGDEQY

V gene: TRBV4-3
CDR3 length: 13
CDR3 protein: ASSTVGGTPYEQY

V gene: TRBV24-1
CDR3 length: 14
CDR3 protein: ATSDYGTLNTGELF

V gene: TRBV20-1
CDR3 length: 14
CDR3 protein: SAGDRRTEQNTEAF

V gene: TRBV5-5
CDR3 length: 12
CDR3 protein: ASSLVDITYEQY

V gene: TRBV5-1
CDR3 length: 14
CDR3 protein: ASSFRAQQGPGELF

V gene: TRBV12-3/TRBV12-4
CDR3 length: 12
CDR3 protein: ASSLTSAQETQY

V gene: TRBV7-3
CDR3 length: 15
CDR3 protein: ASSLTGLAGITGELF

V gene: TRBV7-2
CDR3 length: 13
CDR3 protein: ASSIADNRWHEQF

V gene: TRBV28
CDR3 length: 12
CDR3 protein: ASSQGLAGFEQY

V gene: TRBV27
CDR3 length: 13
CDR3 protein: ASSLTGRAGETQY

V gene: TRBV18
CDR3 length: 14
CDR3 protein: ASSPGLADLGNEQF

V gene: TRBV12-3/TRBV12-4
CDR3 length: 12
CDR3 protein: ASRLLAVTGELF

V gene: TRBV11-2
CDR3 length: 14
CDR3 protein: ASSLDGLDPTKGQY

V gene: TRBV4-2
CDR3 length: 14
CDR3 protein: ASSQGLAGSTDTQY